These 24 T cell receptor beta chains originate from one sample sequenced in a study of PD-1 blockade in mismatch repair-deficient tumors. Their antigens remain unidentified. Data came from immunoSEQ multiplex PCR; TCRdb stores just in-frame clones and leaves some out. Among thousands of clones listed, approximately 89% were seen once. Regarding time point: approximately eleven-day in vitro stimulation with candidate neoantigen peptide 7. The source was cells cultured in vitro, collected from a patient treated with pembrolizumab. The receptor set was obtained from an adult with mismatch repair-deficient cancer.

In its sample, this clone was seen once. The rearrangement links TRBV13 to TRBJ2-3; 9 positions agree with TRBD2. V was pared by 4 bases and J by 6 bases, with 11 bases of the junction left unmatched. The CDR3 covers 16 residues. Germline CDR1 PRHDT, CDR2 FYEKMQ (reference sequence). CDR3 protein: CASSSRLAGLADTQYF. The DNA for the CDR3 is TGTGCCAGCAGCTCCCGGCTAGCGGGACTGGCCGATACGCAGTATTTT.

The V gene is TRBV7-2, the J gene TRBJ2-7, with 11 bases matching TRBD2. V gave up 1 base and J gave up 9 bases; unmatched junction bases: 2. The CDR3 is made up of 13 amino acids. Germline assignment: CDR1 SGHTA and CDR2 FQGNSA. The CDR3 sequence: CASSLVLAGVQYF. The CDR3 bases are TGTGCCAGCAGCTTAGTACTAGCGGGAGTGCAGTACTTC. The entire variable domain, with the rest obtained from reference TRBV7-2 and TRBJ2-7, is as follows: GAGVSQSPSNKVTEKGKDVELRCDPISGHTALYWYRQSLGQGLEFLIYFQGNSAPDKSGLPSDRFSAERTGGSVSTLTIQRTQQEDSAVYLCASSLVLAGVQYFGPGTRLTVT.

The CDR3 reads CASSFGVATNYGYTF. The CDR3 bases are TGTGCCAGCAGCTTTGGCGTGGCTACTAACTATGGCTACACCTTC. The rearrangement joins TRBV5-6 to TRBJ1-2; no clear D gene. V lost 2 bases to trimming and J lost 0 bases, with 11 bases between them. Looked up from germline, CDR1 is SGHDT and CDR2 is YYEEEE. CDR3 length: 15 amino acids. The full variable domain, its missing parts supplied by reference TRBV5-6 and TRBJ1-2, is DAGVTQSPTHLIKTRGQQVTLRCSPKSGHDTVSWYQQALGQGPQFIFQYYEEEERQRGNFPDRFSGHQFPNYSSELNVNALLLGDSALYLCASSFGVATNYGYTFGSGTRLTVV.

The chain combines TRBV18 with TRBJ1-1, with no clear D. CDR1 and CDR2 from the germline V gene are KGHSH and LQKENI. V was clipped by 2 bases and J by 0 bases, with 4 bases between them. This CDR3 is 13 amino acids long. The CDR3 sequence is CASSPGLNTEAFF. The DNA for the CDR3 is TGTGCCAGCTCACCAGGCCTGAACACTGAAGCTTTCTTT.

V is TRBV5-4 and J is TRBJ2-1; 14 nucleotides line up with TRBD2. Germline V lookup: CDR1 SGHNT, CDR2 YYREEE (reference sequence). Trimming removed 4 bases from V and 9 bases from J; junction bases left unmatched: 12. This CDR3 is built from 17 residues. The CDR3 reads CASSPTMTSGRVSEQFF. DNA for the CDR3: TGTGCCAGCAGCCCTACTATGACTAGCGGGAGGGTCAGTGAGCAGTTCTTC.

This chain uses TRBV13 with TRBJ1-2; the D is unclear. The CDR3 totals 15 residues. V was trimmed by 5 bases and J by 3 bases, leaving 16 bases between them. Germline V gene sequence: CDR1 PRHDT, CDR2 FYEKMQ (reference sequence). The chain's CDR3 is CASSPSSQSHYGYTF. CDR3 in DNA: TGTGCCAGCAGCCCCTCTAGTCAAAGCCACTATGGCTACACCTTC.

This clone came up a few times. This chain joins TRBV7-9 and TRBJ1-2, with D perhaps matching TRBD1 (6 bases). The CDR3 length is 15 residues. V was shortened by 5 bases and J by 8 bases, with 21 bases between the two germline ends. Germline CDR1 is SEHNR and CDR2 is FQNEAQ (reference sequence). The CDR3 region has the DNA TGTGCCAGCAGCACCGGACAGCTTCACATCTTGGGCTACACCTTC. Translating it yields CASSTGQLHILGYTF. Filled out from reference TRBV7-9 and TRBJ1-2, the complete variable domain reads DTGVSQNPRHKITKRGQNVTFRCDPISEHNRLYWYRQTLGQGPEFLTYFQNEAQLEKSRLLSDRFSAERPKGSFSTLEIQRTEQGDSAMYLCASSTGQLHILGYTFGSGTRLTVV.

The chain couples TRBV9 to TRBJ2-2; D might be TRBD1 (5 bases). This CDR3 comprises 15 residues. V was clipped by 3 bases and J by 1 base, with 10 bases between them. Germline values: CDR1 SGDLS, CDR2 YYNGEE. CDR3 residues: CASSADTLNTGELFF. CDR3 coding DNA: TGTGCCAGCAGCGCGGACACTTTGAACACCGGGGAGCTGTTTTTT.

V gene TRBV7-9 combines with J gene TRBJ2-1, with 7 bases aligning to TRBD1. This CDR3 spans 15 amino acids. V shed 5 bases, J shed 3 bases, and the junction held 7 bases outside the gene matches. CDR1 SEHNR and CDR2 FQNEAQ come from the germline V gene (reference sequence). The CDR3 nucleotides read TGTGCCAGCAGCCGTGGGACAGAATTCTACAATGAGCAGTTCTTC. Translation gives CASSRGTEFYNEQFF.

The CDR3 region is CASSLGWTGRGGYTF. The CDR3 DNA reads TGCGCCAGCAGCTTAGGTTGGACAGGGCGTGGGGGCTACACCTTC. V usage is TRBV5-1 and J usage is TRBJ1-2; 8 bases agree with TRBD1. The ends lost 2 bases at V and 8 bases at J; junction bases unmatched: 11. The CDR3 extends over 15 amino acids. From germline, CDR1 is SGHRS and CDR2 YFSETQ.

The chain links TRBV6-5 to TRBJ2-3; 8 bases align to TRBD2. V gave up 5 bases and J gave up 2 bases; unmatched junction bases: 6. This CDR3 has 15 amino acids. CDR1 and CDR2 from the germline V gene are MNHEY and SVGAGI. The DNA for the CDR3 is TGTGCCAGCAGTCTATCAGCGGGAGACACAGATACGCAGTATTTT. Protein product: CASSLSAGDTDTQYF.

The rearrangement joins TRBV28 to TRBJ2-7, with 9 bases identical to TRBD2. V gave up 6 bases and J gave up 2 bases; unmatched junction bases: 5. The CDR3 contains 14 residues. Germline CDR1 and CDR2: MDHEN and SYDVKM. The CDR3 loop reads CASRDGTSPYEQYF. The CDR3 bases are TGTGCCAGCAGGGACGGGACTAGCCCCTACGAGCAGTACTTC.

J is TRBJ2-3 and V is TRBV7-9; TRBD2 matches at 7 bases. The CDR3 consists of 17 residues. J gave up 0 bases and V 0 bases, and 6 bases lay outside the gene matches. Germline assignment: CDR1 SEHNR and CDR2 FQNEAQ (reference sequence). The CDR3 reads CASSLAAGATSTDTQYF. The CDR3 region has the DNA TGTGCCAGCAGCTTAGCGGCGGGAGCGACTAGCACAGATACGCAGTATTTT.

In DNA form, the CDR3 reads TGTGCCAGCAGTTTATTGGACACGAACTATGGCTACACCTTC. Encoded protein: CASSLLDTNYGYTF. The rearrangement joins TRBV27 to TRBJ1-2; weak D call: TRBD1 (5 bases). Germline lookup yields CDR1 MNHEY and CDR2 SMNVEV (reference sequence). V gave up 1 base and J gave up 2 bases, with 8 bases separating them. This CDR3 region has 14 residues.

The V call is TRBV5-1, the J call TRBJ2-7; 9 nucleotides align to TRBD2. The CDR3 is made up of 16 amino acids. Trimming cost V 6 bases and J 2 bases; bases outside gene matches: 12. Per germline, CDR1 SGHRS and CDR2 YFSETQ. CDR3 protein: CASTPTRLAGTYEQYF. The CDR3 coding sequence is TGCGCCAGCACACCCACCCGGCTAGCGGGAACCTACGAGCAGTACTTC.

For the CDR3, the DNA is TGTGCCAGCAGCGTAGGAGTGGGACGGCGAGCCGGGGAGCTGTTTTTT. Amino acids: CASSVGVGRRAGELFF. The chain has TRBV9 and TRBJ2-2; D could derive from TRBD1 or TRBD2 (5 bases each). The CDR3 is made up of 16 amino acids. V lost 0 bases to trimming and J lost 6 bases, with 15 bases between them. The germline CDR1 and CDR2 sequences are SGDLS and YYNGEE.

The chain links TRBV30 to TRBJ2-1; the D gene could be TRBD1 or TRBD2 (6 bases each). This CDR3 has 14 residues. V lost 5 bases, J lost 4 bases, and 15 bases lay in between. Germline CDR1 and CDR2: GTSNPN and SVGIG (reference sequence). CDR3 nucleotides: TGTGCCTGGGGATTCTGGGGGGCATACAATGAGCAGTTCTTC. Its protein is CAWGFWGAYNEQFF.

The genes are TRBV7-8 and TRBJ2-1, with 9 bases matching TRBD2. V lost 5 bases and J lost 4; bases outside the gene matches: 9. This CDR3 is built from 16 residues. The germline V gene has CDR1 SGHVS and CDR2 FQNEAQ. The CDR3: CASSPLSSGSYNEQFF. CDR3 in DNA: TGTGCCAGCAGCCCCCTAAGTAGCGGGAGTTACAATGAGCAGTTCTTC.

In its sample, this clone was seen a few times. The V gene is TRBV5-3, the J gene TRBJ2-7; TRBD2 matches 11 bases. TRBV5-3 is labeled an ORF, and its function is uncertain. V lost 1 base, J lost 4 bases, and 1 base stayed unmatched. There are 14 residues in the CDR3. The CDR3 DNA reads as TGTGCCAGAAGCTTGACTAGCGGGAGTTACGAGCAGTACTTC. This codes for CARSLTSGSYEQYF.

The table lists this clone with a count of one. This chain uses TRBV7-8 with TRBJ2-5; TRBD2 matches at 13 bases. The CDR3 is 16 residues long. Trimming cost V 5 bases and J 4 bases; bases outside gene matches: 7. Germline CDR1 is SGHVS and CDR2 is FQNEAQ. The CDR3 region is CASSGSRTSGRETQYF. CDR3 sequence (DNA): TGTGCCAGCAGCGGTTCAAGGACTAGCGGGAGAGAGACCCAGTACTTC.

This chain connects TRBV4-1 to TRBJ2-7, with no clear D. Trimming pared 0 bases from V and 3 bases from J, leaving 15 bases between. CDR3 size: 16 residues. Germline values: CDR1 MGHRA, CDR2 YSYEKL. This CDR3 is CASSQDTVLMNYEQYF. Written as DNA, the CDR3 is TGCGCCAGCAGCCAAGATACCGTACTGATGAACTACGAGCAGTACTTC.

The genes are TRBV6-1 and TRBJ1-1; the match to TRBD1 covers 8 bases. Germline V gene sequence: CDR1 MNHNS, CDR2 SASEGT. This CDR3 contains 13 residues. The J segment lost 4 bases and the V segment lost 10 bases, leaving 8 bases of the junction unmatched. The CDR3 nucleotides are TGTGCCACCCGGGACAGGTCGGGCACTGAAGCTTTCTTT. Its protein product is CATRDRSGTEAFF.

CDR3 region: CSLQPDTQYF. The CDR3 DNA reads TGCAGTCTACAACCAGATACGCAGTATTTT. This chain uses TRBV20-1 with TRBJ2-3; D gene uncertain. From germline, CDR1 is DFQATT and CDR2 SNEGSKA (reference sequence). The V and J ends lost 8 bases and 4 bases respectively, with 7 bases between them. This CDR3 is 10 amino acids long.

The chain has TRBV4-1 and TRBJ1-2; TRBD1 aligns across 10 bases. Germline assignment: CDR1 MGHRA and CDR2 YSYEKL. V was clipped by 5 bases and J by 3 bases; unmatched bases: 6. The CDR3 is made up of 15 amino acids. CDR3 in DNA: TGCGCCAGCAGCTCACCCGGGACAGGGGACTATGGCTACACCTTC. Its translation: CASSSPGTGDYGYTF.